This entry lists 6 T cell receptor beta chains sequenced from one sample in a study of T cells in Graves' hyperthyroidism and ophthalmopathy. TCR beta CDR3 region amplification was performed from RNA transcripts. In the first-round RT-PCR of the TCR CDR3, the HTBI primer set was used. One entry per CDR3 protein, called by TCRdb with MiXCR from the multiplex PCR reads. This table holds more than 650,000 distinct CDR3 sequences, 14% found once. The sequenced sample was blood. Receptors originate from a woman aged 18-29 years with Graves' hyperthyroidism.

A few counts support this clonotype. As DNA, the CDR3 is TGTGCCAGCAGCTCCGGTGGACAGGGGGCGCTGGGCTATGGCTACACCTTC. It yields the protein CASSSGGQGALGYGYTF. The chain links TRBV7-2 to TRBJ1-2, with 11 bases aligning to TRBD1. V trimming: 4 bases; J trimming: 4 bases; junction bases outside the gene matches: 11. Germline values: CDR1 SGHTA, CDR2 FQGNSA. This CDR3 has 17 residues.

There are many counts of this clonotype. V usage is TRBV7-2 and J usage is TRBJ2-7; 7 bases fit TRBD2. This CDR3 contains 12 residues. From germline, CDR1 is SGHTA and CDR2 FQGNSA. J gave up 7 bases and V 4 bases, and 4 bases lay outside the gene matches. The CDR3 DNA sequence: TGTGCCAGCAGCTCCCGAGCGGGAGAGCAGTACTTC. This sequence encodes CASSSRAGEQYF.

The sample holds a few counts of this clonotype. This chain connects TRBV20-1 to TRBJ1-5; TRBD1 might be the D (5 bases). Trimming pared 3 bases from V and 7 bases from J, leaving 16 bases between. CDR1 DFQATT and CDR2 SNEGSKA come from the germline V gene (reference sequence). This CDR3 has 14 amino acids. This CDR3 is CSASRDLGMQPQHF. As DNA, the CDR3 is TGCAGTGCTAGCCGGGACTTAGGGATGCAGCCCCAGCATTTT.

This clonotype was detected only once. Just one base apart from a much larger clone, this may be a read error. The J gene is TRBJ2-1, the V gene TRBV28; possibly TRBD1 or TRBD2 for D (5 bases each). TRBJ2-7 explains the end of the DNA better; the J call may be wrong. The germline V gene has CDR1 MDHEN and CDR2 SYDVKM. The length of the CDR3 is 15 residues. CDR3: CASSLVRERNNEQYF. Here the CDR3 DNA reads TGTGCCAGCAGTTTAGTCAGGGAGCGCAACAATGAGCAGTACTTC.

The chain couples TRBV24-1 to TRBJ2-5, with 7 bases fitting TRBD1. There are 16 residues in the CDR3. J lost 0 bases, V lost 5 bases, and 8 bases had no gene match. Germline V gene sequence: CDR1 KGHDR, CDR2 SFDVKD. This CDR3 reads CATSAGDRAYQETQYF. CDR3 nucleotide sequence: TGTGCCACCAGTGCCGGAGACAGGGCGTACCAAGAGACCCAGTACTTC.

This clonotype was counted between two and nine times. V usage is TRBV12-3 or TRBV12-4 and J usage is TRBJ1-2, with a tentative D call TRBD1 (5 bases). This CDR3 has 14 residues. V was shortened by 2 bases and J by 7 bases, with 14 bases between the two germline ends. This CDR3 is CASSLSGPLGGYTF. The CDR3 nucleotides read TGTGCCAGCAGTTTATCAGGGCCCCTTGGTGGCTACACCTTC.